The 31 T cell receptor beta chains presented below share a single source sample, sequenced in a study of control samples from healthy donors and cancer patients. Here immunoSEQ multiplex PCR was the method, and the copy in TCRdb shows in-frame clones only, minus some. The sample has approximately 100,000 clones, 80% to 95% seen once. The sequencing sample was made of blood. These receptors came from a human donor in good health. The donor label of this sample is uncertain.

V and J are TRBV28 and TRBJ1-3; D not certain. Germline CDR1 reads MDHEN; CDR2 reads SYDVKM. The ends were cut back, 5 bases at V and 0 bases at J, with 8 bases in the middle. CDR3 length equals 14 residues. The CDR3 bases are TGTGCCAGCAGTAGCCCGGGCTCTGGAAACACCATATATTTT. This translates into CASSSPGSGNTIYF.

As DNA, the CDR3 is TGCAGTGCCAAGACCCATGAAGCTTTCTTT. Translating gives CSAKTHEAFF. The chain employs TRBV20-1 and TRBJ1-1; D gene ambiguous. V was clipped by 6 bases and J by 7 bases, with 9 bases between them. The CDR3 consists of 10 residues. The V gene's germline CDR1 is DFQATT and CDR2 SNEGSKA (reference sequence).

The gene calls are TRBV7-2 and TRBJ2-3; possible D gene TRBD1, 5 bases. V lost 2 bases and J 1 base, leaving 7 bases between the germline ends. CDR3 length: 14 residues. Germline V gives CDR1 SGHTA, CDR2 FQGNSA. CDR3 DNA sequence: TGTGCCAGCAGCTTAAAACAGGGCACAGATACGCAGTATTTT. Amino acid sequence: CASSLKQGTDTQYF.

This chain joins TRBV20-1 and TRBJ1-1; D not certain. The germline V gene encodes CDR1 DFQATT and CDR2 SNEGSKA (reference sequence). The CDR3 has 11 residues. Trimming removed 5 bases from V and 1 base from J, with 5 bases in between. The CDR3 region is CSASGNTEAFF. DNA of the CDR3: TGCAGTGCTTCAGGGAACACTGAAGCTTTCTTT.

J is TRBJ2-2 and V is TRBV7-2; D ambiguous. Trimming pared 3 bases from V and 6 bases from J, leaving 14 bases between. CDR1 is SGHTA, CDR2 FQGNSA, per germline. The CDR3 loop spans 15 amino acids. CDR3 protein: CASSLGIGLPGELFF. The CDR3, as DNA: TGTGCCAGCAGCTTGGGGATCGGCCTCCCCGGGGAGCTGTTTTTT.

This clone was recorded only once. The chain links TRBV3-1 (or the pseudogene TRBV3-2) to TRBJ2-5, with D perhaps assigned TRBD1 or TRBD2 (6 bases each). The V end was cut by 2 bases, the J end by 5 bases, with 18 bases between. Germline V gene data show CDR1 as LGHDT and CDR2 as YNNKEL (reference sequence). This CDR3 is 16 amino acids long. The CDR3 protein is CASSQSSPGGRETQYF. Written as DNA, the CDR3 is TGTGCCAGCAGCCAATCCTCCCCCGGGGGCCGTGAGACCCAGTACTTC.

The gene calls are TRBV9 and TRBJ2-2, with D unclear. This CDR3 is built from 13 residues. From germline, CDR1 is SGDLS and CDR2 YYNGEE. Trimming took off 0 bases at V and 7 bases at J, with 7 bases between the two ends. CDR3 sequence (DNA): TGTGCCAGCAGCGTAGAGGGCCACGGGGAGCTGTTTTTT. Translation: CASSVEGHGELFF.

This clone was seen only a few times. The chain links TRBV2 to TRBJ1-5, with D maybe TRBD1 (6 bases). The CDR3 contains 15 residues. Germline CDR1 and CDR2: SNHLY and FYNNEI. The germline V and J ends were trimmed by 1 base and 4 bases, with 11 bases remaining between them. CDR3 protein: CASSEGSGANQPQHF. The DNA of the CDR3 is TGTGCCAGCAGTGAAGGATCGGGGGCTAATCAGCCCCAGCATTTT.

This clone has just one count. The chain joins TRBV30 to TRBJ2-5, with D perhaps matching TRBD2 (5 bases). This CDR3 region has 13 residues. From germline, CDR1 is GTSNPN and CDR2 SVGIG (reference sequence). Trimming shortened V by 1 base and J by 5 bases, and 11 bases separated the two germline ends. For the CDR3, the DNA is TGTGCCTGGAGTGGCGGACTGGTCGAGACCCAGTACTTC. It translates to CAWSGGLVETQYF.

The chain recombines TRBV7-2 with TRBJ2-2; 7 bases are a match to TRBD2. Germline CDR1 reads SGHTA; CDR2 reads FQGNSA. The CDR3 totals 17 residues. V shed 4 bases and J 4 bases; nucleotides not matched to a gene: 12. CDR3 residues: CASSYSIAGLSTGELFF. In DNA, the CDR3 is TGTGCCAGCAGCTATTCGATAGCGGGTCTATCCACCGGGGAGCTGTTTTTT.

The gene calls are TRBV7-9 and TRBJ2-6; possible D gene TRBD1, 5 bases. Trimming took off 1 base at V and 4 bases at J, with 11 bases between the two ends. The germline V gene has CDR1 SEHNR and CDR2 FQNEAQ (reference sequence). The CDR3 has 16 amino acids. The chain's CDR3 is CASSLGDSFGANVLTF. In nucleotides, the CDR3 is TGTGCCAGCAGCTTAGGTGACAGTTTCGGGGCCAACGTCCTGACTTTC.

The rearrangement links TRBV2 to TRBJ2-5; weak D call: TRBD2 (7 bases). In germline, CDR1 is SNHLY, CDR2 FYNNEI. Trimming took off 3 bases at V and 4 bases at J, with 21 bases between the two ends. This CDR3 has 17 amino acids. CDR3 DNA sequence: TGTGCCAGCAGTGATGGGGCGGGAGCGGGACAACTAGAGACCCAGTACTTC. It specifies CASSDGAGAGQLETQYF.

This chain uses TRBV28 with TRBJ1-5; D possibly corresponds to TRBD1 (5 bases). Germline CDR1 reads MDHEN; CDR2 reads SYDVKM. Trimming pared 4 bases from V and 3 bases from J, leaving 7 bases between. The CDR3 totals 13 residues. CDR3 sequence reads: CASSWGINQPQHF. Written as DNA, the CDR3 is TGTGCCAGCAGTTGGGGGATCAATCAGCCCCAGCATTTT. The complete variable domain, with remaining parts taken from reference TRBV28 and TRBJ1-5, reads DVKVTQSSRYLVKRTGEKVFLECVQDMDHENMFWYRQDPGLGLRLIYFSYDVKMKEKGDIPEGYSVSREKKERFSLILESASTNQTSMYLCASSWGINQPQHFGDGTRLSIL.

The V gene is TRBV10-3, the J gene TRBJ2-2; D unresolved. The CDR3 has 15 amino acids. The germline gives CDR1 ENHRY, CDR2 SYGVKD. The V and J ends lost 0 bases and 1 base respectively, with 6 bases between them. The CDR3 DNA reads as TGTGCCATCAGTGAGTCCTGGGGGAACACCGGGGAGCTGTTTTTT. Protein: CAISESWGNTGELFF.

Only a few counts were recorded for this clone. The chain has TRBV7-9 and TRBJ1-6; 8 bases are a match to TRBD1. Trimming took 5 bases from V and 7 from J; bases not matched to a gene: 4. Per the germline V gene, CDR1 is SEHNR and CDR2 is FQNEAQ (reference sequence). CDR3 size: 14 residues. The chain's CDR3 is CASSRDRTNSPLHF. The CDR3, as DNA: TGTGCCAGCAGCCGGGACAGGACGAATTCACCCCTCCACTTT. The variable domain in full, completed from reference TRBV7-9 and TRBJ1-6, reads DTGVSQNPRHKITKRGQNVTFRCDPISEHNRLYWYRQTLGQGPEFLTYFQNEAQLEKSRLLSDRFSAERPKGSFSTLEIQRTEQGDSAMYLCASSRDRTNSPLHFGNGTRLTVT.

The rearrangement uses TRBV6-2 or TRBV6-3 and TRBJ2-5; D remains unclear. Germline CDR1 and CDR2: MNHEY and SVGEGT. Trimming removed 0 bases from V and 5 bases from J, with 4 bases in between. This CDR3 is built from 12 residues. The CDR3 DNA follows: TGTGCCAGCAGTTACTCGGGGGAGACCCAGTACTTC. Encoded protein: CASSYSGETQYF.

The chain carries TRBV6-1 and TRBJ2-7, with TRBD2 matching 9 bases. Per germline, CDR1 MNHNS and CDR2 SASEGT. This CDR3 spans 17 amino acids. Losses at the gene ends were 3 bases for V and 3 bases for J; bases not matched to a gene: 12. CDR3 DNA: TGTGCCAGCAGTGACCTGGGGGCTAGCGGGGATATCTACGAGCAGTACTTC. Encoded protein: CASSDLGASGDIYEQYF.

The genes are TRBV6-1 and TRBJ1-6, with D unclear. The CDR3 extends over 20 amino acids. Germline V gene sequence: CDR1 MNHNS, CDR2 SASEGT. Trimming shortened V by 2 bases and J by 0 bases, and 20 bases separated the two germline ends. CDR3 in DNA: TGTGCCAGCAGTGAATTGAGGGCGGGAGAGACGAGCTCCTATAATTCACCCCTCCACTTT. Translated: CASSELRAGETSSYNSPLHF.

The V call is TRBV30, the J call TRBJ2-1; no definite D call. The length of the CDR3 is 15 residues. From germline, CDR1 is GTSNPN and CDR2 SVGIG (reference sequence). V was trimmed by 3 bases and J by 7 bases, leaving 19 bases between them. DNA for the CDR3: TGTGCCTGGAGCCCCGACACCCTCGTATGGAATGAGCAGTTCTTC. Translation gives CAWSPDTLVWNEQFF. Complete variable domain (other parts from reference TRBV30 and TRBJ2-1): SQTIHQWPATLVQPVGSPLSLECTVEGTSNPNLYWYRQAAGRGLQLLFYSVGIGQISSEVPQNLSASRPQDRQFILSSKKLLLSDSGFYLCAWSPDTLVWNEQFFGPGTRLTVL.

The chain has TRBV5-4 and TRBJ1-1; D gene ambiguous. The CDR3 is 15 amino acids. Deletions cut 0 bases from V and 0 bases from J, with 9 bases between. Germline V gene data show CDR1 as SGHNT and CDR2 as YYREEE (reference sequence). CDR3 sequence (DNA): TGTGCCAGCAGCTTGGGGGCGCTCATGAACACTGAAGCTTTCTTT. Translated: CASSLGALMNTEAFF.

The CDR3 spells CASSSTGYASPLHF. The CDR3 DNA follows: TGTGCCAGCAGCTCGACAGGGTATGCTTCACCCCTCCACTTT. This chain uses TRBV7-9 with TRBJ1-6, with 7 nucleotides matching TRBD1. Per germline, CDR1 SEHNR and CDR2 FQNEAQ (reference sequence). The CDR3 is made up of 14 amino acids. J was trimmed by 9 bases and V by 4 bases; bases with no gene match: 6.

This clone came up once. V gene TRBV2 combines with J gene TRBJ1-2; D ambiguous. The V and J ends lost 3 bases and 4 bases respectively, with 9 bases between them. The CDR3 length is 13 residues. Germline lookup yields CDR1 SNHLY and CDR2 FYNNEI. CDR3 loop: CASSDRGIYGYTF. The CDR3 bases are TGTGCCAGCAGTGACCGCGGCATCTATGGCTACACCTTC.

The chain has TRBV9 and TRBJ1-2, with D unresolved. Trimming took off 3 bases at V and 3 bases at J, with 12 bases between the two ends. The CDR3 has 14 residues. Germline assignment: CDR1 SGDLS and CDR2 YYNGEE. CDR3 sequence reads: CASSALGTDYGYTF. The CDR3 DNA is TGTGCCAGCAGCGCCCTGGGTACAGACTATGGCTACACCTTC.

The CDR3 protein is CASNGGRGRGTDTQYF. As DNA, the CDR3 is TGTGCCAGCAACGGGGGTCGGGGTCGGGGCACAGATACGCAGTATTTT. This chain uses TRBV2 with TRBJ2-3; TRBD2 might be the D (6 bases). The CDR3 consists of 16 residues. Germline V lookup: CDR1 SNHLY, CDR2 FYNNEI. V was clipped by 7 bases and J by 1 base, with 18 bases between them.

CDR3: CATSDSGGRTDTQYF. The CDR3 region has the DNA TGTGCCACCAGTGATTCCGGGGGGCGCACAGATACGCAGTATTTT. The genes are TRBV24-1 and TRBJ2-3, with a possible D match to TRBD2 (7 bases). Germline V CDR1 and CDR2: KGHDR, SFDVKD. V gave up 2 bases and J gave up 1 base, with 9 bases separating them. The CDR3 totals 15 residues.

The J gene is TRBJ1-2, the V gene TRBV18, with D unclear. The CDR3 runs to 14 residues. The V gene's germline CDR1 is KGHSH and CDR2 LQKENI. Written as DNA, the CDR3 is TGTGCTACGCCCGATGGAGGGCCCAGTGGTGGCTACACCTTC. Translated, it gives CATPDGGPSGGYTF.

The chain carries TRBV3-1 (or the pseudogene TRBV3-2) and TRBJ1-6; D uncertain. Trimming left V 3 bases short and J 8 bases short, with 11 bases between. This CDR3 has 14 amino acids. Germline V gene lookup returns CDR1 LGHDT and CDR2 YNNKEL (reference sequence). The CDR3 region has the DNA TGTGCCAGCAGCCATAGCGCTGGGCATTCACCCCTCCACTTT. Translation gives CASSHSAGHSPLHF.

The CDR3 DNA reads as TGCAGTGCTAGTGATATAGCTAACTATGGCTACACCTTC. This translates into CSASDIANYGYTF. V gene TRBV20-1 combines with J gene TRBJ1-2; D gene ambiguous. CDR1 is DFQATT, CDR2 SNEGSKA, per germline (reference sequence). Trimming left V 3 bases short and J 0 bases short, with 8 bases between. This CDR3 is built from 13 residues.

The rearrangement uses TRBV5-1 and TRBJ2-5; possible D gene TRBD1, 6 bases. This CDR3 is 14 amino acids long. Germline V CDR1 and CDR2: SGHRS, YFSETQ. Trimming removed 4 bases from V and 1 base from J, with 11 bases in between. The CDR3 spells CASSPGTSQETQYF. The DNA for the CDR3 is TGCGCCAGCAGCCCGGGGACAAGCCAAGAGACCCAGTACTTC.

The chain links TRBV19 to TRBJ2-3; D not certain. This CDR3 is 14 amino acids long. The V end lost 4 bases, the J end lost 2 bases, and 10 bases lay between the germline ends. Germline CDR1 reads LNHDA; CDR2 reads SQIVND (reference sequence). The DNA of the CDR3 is TGTGCCAGTAGTACTCATTCCCTCACAGATACGCAGTATTTT. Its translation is CASSTHSLTDTQYF.

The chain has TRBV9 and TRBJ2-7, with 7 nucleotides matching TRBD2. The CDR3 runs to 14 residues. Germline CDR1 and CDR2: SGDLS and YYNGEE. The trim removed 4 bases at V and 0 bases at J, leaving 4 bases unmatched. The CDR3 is CASSPRTSSYEQYF. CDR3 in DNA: TGTGCCAGCAGCCCACGGACTAGCTCCTACGAGCAGTACTTC.